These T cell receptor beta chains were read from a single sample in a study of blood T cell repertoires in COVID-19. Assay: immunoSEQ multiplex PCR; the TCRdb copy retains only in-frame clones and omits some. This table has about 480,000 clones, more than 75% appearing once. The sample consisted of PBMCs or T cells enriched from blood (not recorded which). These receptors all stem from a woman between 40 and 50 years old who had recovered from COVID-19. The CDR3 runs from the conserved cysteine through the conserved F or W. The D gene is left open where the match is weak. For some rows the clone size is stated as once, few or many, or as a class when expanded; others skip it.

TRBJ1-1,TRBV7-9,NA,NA,CASSLISGQYTEAFF,TGTGCCAGCAGCTTAATTTCAGGACAGTACACTGAAGCTTTCTTT
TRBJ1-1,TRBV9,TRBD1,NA,CASSVGTVTEAFF,TGTGCCAGCAGCGTCGGGACAGTGACTGAAGCTTTCTTT
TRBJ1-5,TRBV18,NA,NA,CASSPEINQPQHF,TGTGCCAGCTCACCGGAGATCAATCAGCCCCAGCATTTT
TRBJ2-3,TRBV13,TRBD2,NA,CASSLVRSGGTDTQYF,TGTGCCAGCAGCTTAGTAAGGAGCGGGGGCACAGATACGCAGTATTTT
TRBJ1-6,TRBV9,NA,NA,CASSTQQGSGSPLHF,TGTGCCAGCAGCACTCAACAGGGTTCGGGATCACCCCTCCACTTT
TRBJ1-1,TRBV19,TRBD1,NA,CASRTGALNTEAFF,TGTGCCAGTAGGACAGGGGCGCTGAACACTGAAGCTTTCTTT
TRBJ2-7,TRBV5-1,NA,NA,CASSLAREYEQYF,TGCGCCAGCAGCTTGGCCAGGGAATACGAGCAGTACTTC
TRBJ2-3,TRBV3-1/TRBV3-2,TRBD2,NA,CASSQDGPGGLTDTQYF,TGTGCCAGCAGCCAAGATGGTCCGGGAGGGCTGACAGATACGCAGTATTTT
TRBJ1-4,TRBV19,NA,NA,CASSASTVGNEKLFF,TGTGCCAGTAGTGCCAGTACAGTGGGTAATGAAAAACTGTTTTTT
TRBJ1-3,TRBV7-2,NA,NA,CASSLMGQSSGNTIYF,TGTGCCAGCAGCTTAATGGGACAAAGCTCTGGAAACACCATATATTTT
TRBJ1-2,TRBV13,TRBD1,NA,CASSALTGGPGYTF,TGTGCCAGCAGCGCCCTAACAGGGGGGCCTGGCTACACCTTC
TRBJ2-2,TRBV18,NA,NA,CASSGANTGELFF,TGTGCCAGCTCAGGAGCTAACACCGGGGAGCTGTTTTTT
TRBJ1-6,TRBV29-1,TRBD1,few,CSVGDRVGNNSPLHF,TGCAGCGTTGGGGACAGGGTAGGGAATAATTCACCCCTCCACTTT
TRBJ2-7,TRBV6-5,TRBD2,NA,CASSSLAAFLSYEQYF,TGTGCCAGCAGTTCACTAGCGGCTTTCCTCTCCTACGAGCAGTACTTC
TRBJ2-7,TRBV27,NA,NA,CASSPLGGRIYEQYF,TGTGCCAGCAGTCCCTTGGGGGGGCGCATCTACGAGCAGTACTTC
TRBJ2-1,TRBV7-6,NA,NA,CASSLNREYTRNEQFF,TGTGCCAGCAGCTTAAACCGAGAGTACACGCGGAATGAGCAGTTCTTC
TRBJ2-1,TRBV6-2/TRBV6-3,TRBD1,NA,CASSTGTAYNEQFF,TGTGCCAGCAGCACCGGGACAGCCTACAATGAGCAGTTCTTC
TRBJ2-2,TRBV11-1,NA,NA,CASSPQVNTGELFF,TGTGCCAGCAGCCCCCAGGTGAATACCGGGGAGCTGTTTTTT
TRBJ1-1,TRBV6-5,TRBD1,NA,CASTFGQGDTEAFF,TGTGCCAGCACCTTCGGACAGGGAGACACTGAAGCTTTCTTT
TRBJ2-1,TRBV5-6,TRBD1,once,CASSFSGTGYNEQFF,TGTGCCAGCAGCTTTTCTGGGACAGGGTACAATGAGCAGTTCTTC
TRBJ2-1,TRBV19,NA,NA,CASSKSSYNEQFF,TGTGCCAGTAGTAAGAGCTCCTACAATGAGCAGTTCTTC
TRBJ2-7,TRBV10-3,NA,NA,CAISVRGVEYEQYF,TGTGCCATCAGTGTGCGCGGGGTGGAATACGAGCAGTACTTC
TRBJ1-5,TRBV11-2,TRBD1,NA,CASRTGTGNQPQHF,TGTGCCAGCAGAACCGGGACAGGCAATCAGCCCCAGCATTTT
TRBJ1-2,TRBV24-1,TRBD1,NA,CATSDWGQGTIYWRGYGYTF,TGTGCCACCAGTGATTGGGGACAGGGGACAATATATTGGAGGGGATATGGCTACACCTTC
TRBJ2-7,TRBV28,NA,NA,CASRLGPYEQYF,TGTGCCAGCAGACTAGGACCTTACGAGCAGTACTTC
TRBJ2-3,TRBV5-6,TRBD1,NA,CASSRLTGTGDPDTQYF,TGTGCCAGCAGCCGATTAACCGGGACAGGGGATCCAGATACGCAGTATTTT
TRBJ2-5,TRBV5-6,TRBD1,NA,CASRPNLGQGPKTQYF,TGTGCCAGCAGACCAAACCTAGGACAGGGGCCCAAGACCCAGTACTTC
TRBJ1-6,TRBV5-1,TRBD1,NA,CASSLALLGQGNSPLHF,TGCGCCAGCAGCTTGGCCTTGTTGGGACAGGGCAATTCACCCCTCCACTTT
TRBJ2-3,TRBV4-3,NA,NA,CASSQANRDTQYF,TGCGCCAGCAGCCAAGCAAACAGGGATACGCAGTATTTT
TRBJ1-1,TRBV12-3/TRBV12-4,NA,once,CASSLARNTEAFF,TGTGCCAGCAGTTTGGCACGAAACACTGAAGCTTTCTTT
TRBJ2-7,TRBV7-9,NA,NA,CASAYGASYEQYF,TGTGCCAGCGCATATGGGGCCTCCTACGAGCAGTACTTC
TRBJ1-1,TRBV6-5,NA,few,CASSYTTYGGTEAFF,TGTGCCAGCAGTTACACGACTTACGGGGGCACTGAAGCTTTCTTT